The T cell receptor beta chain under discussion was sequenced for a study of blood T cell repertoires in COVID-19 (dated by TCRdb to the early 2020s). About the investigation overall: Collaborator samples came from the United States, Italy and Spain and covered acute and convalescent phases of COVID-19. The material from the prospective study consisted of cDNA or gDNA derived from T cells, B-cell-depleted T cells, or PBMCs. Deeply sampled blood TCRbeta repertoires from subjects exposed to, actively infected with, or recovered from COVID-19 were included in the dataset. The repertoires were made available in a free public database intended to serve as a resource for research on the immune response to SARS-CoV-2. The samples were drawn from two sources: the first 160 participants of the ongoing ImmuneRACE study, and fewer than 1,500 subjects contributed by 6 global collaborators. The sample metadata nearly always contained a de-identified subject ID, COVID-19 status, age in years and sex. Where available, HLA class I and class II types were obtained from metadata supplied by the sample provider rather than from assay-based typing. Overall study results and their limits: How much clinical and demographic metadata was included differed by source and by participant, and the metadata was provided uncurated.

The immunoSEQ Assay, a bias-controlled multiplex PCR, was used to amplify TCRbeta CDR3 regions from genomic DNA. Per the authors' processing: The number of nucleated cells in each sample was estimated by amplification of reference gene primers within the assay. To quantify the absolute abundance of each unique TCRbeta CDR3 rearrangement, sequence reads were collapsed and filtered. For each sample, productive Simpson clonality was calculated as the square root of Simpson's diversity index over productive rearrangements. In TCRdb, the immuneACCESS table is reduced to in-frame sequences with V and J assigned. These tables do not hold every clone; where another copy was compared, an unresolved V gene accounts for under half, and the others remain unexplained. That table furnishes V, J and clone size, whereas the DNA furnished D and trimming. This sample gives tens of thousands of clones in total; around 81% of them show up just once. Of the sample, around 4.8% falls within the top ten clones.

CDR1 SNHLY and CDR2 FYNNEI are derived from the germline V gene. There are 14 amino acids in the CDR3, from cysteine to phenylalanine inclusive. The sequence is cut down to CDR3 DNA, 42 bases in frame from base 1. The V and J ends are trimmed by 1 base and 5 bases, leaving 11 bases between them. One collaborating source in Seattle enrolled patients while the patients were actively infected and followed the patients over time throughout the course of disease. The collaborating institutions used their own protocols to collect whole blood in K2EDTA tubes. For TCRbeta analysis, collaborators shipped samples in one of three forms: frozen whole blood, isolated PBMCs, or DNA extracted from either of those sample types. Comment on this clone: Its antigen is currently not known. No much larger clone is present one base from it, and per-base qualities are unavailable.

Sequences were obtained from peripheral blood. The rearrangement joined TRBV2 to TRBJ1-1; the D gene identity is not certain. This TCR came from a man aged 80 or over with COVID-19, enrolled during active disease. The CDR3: CASSEVGSGTEAFF. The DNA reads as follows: TGTGCCAGCAGTGAAGTAGGCAGCGGGACTGAAGCTTTCTTT.